The sequence of this T cell receptor beta chain was determined in a study of T cells in tuberculosis. Study-wide background: This South African cohort compared adolescents with or without latent tuberculosis against adults with active tuberculosis.

The time point is: new active TB diagnosis, blood taken before or within 7 days of starting treatment. CDR1 and CDR2 from the germline V gene are GTSNPN and SVGIG (reference sequence). The CDR3 runs to 14 residues. V shed 0 bases and J shed 5 bases, with 13 bases lying between them. Concerning this clone itself: What it binds is unknown.

Generated by immunoSEQ multiplex PCR, the TCRdb table keeps only in-frame clones and is missing some. Of about 49,000 clones listed, 90% to 95% are singletons. Study-level findings and limits: Shorter CDR3-alpha in active tuberculosis partly drove smaller distances. Samples were chosen by availability of cryopreserved specimens. Classification accuracy was 85% to 90% (AUROC roughly 0.9) with the GMM-specific repertoire.

This chain joins TRBV30 and TRBJ2-5, with D perhaps matching TRBD2 (7 bases). The clonotype was recovered from an adult with tuberculosis. Sequenced material: PBMCs, taken at tuberculosis diagnosis. The CDR3, as DNA: TGTGCCTGGAGTGTAGGGGGGGGCGCGGAGACCCAGTACTTC. It is translated as CAWSVGGGAETQYF.